Sequencing of this TCR beta chain was carried out in a study of OX40 agonist ivuxolimab in advanced cancers. Across the whole study: Prior checkpoint blockade (anti-PD-1, anti-PD-L1 or anti-CTLA-4) was permitted; under 50% had it. Overall study results and limits: Clonal expansion from baseline to week 6 occurred in both CD4+ and CD8+ T cells.

A note on this clone: Its matching antigen is unknown.

Profiling relied on immunoSEQ multiplex PCR, and the TCRdb table lists in-frame clones only, not all of them. The sample consists of about 120,000 clones, more than 80% of them appearing once. Per germline, CDR1 SGHTA and CDR2 FQGNSA. The CDR3 totals 12 residues. Trimming cost V 5 bases and J 8 bases, with 11 bases left between them. The receptor was isolated from an adult with an advanced solid tumor such as melanoma, head and neck, liver or kidney cancer. The rearrangement uses TRBV7-2 and TRBJ2-3; D is unclear. Sample: CD4+ or CD8+ T cells sorted from blood, taken in a trial of the OX40 agonist ivuxolimab. Here the CDR3 reads CASSAVASTQYF. In nucleotides, the CDR3 is TGTGCCAGCAGCGCCGTAGCAAGTACGCAGTATTTT.